Listed below are T cell receptor beta chains from one sample, sequenced in a study of blood T cell repertoires in COVID-19. TCRdb's copy holds only in-frame clones and misses some; the assay was immunoSEQ multiplex PCR. The sample contains around 35,000 clones, around nine tenths of which appear only once. Source material: peripheral blood. All receptors derive from a man between 65 and 85 years old with acute or convalescent COVID-19. The CDR3 runs from the conserved cysteine through the conserved F or W. A D gene is named only where the DNA matches it firmly. Some rows have no size entry. The others give once, few or many, or a class for an expanded clone.

-,TRBV13,TRBD1,TRBJ1-1,TGTGCCAGCAGCGCTGACAGGGGCACTGAAGCTTTCTTT,CASSADRGTEAFF
-,TRBV7-9,TRBD1,TRBJ2-7,TGTGCCAGCAGCCAAGCTCCGGGACAGGGTCCCTACGAGCAGTACTTC,CASSQAPGQGPYEQYF
once,TRBV28,TRBD2,TRBJ2-5,TGTGCCAGCGGGAGGGGATTTCAAGAGACCCAGTACTTC,CASGRGFQETQYF
-,TRBV30,TRBD1,TRBJ1-6,TGTGCCTGGAGTGAAACAGGGGGTTCACCCCTCCACTTT,CAWSETGGSPLHF
-,TRBV7-2,TRBD2,TRBJ2-7,TGTGCCAGCAGCTTAGTGGGCGGGGGGGCCACCTACGAGCAGTACTTC,CASSLVGGGATYEQYF
-,TRBV7-8,-,TRBJ2-1,TGTGCCAGCAGCTCGGAGCCGTCCTACAATGAGCAGTTCTTC,CASSSEPSYNEQFF
-,TRBV23-1,TRBD1,TRBJ2-5,TGCGCCAGCAGTCATCCGGGACAGGGCTTTCAAGAGACCCAGTACTTC,CASSHPGQGFQETQYF
-,TRBV7-8,-,TRBJ2-1,TGTGCCAGCAGCTACGGGATTTCTTACAATGAGCAGTTCTTC,CASSYGISYNEQFF
-,TRBV28,TRBD2,TRBJ2-7,TGTGCCAGCAGACCAGGGACTAGCGGGAAAAGGTACGAGCAGTACTTC,CASRPGTSGKRYEQYF
-,TRBV7-2,TRBD2,TRBJ2-7,TGTGCCAGCAGCCAACTACTAGCGGGAGGCTCCTATAGGACATACGAGCAGTACTTC,CASSQLLAGGSYRTYEQYF
-,TRBV5-1,-,TRBJ2-3,TGCGCCAGCAGCTTCTTGGAGGGGGATACGCAGTATTTT,CASSFLEGDTQYF
-,TRBV9,TRBD1,TRBJ2-2,TGTGCCAGCAGCGTAGCTGTTCGAGGGGGCAACACCGGGGAGCTGTTTTTT,CASSVAVRGGNTGELFF
-,TRBV18,-,TRBJ1-4,TGTGCCAGCTCACCACCCACACAGATGGATGAAAAACTGTTTTTT,CASSPPTQMDEKLFF
few,TRBV3-1/TRBV3-2,-,TRBJ1-1,TGTGCCAGCAGCCAAGGAACTACGAACACTGAAGCTTTCTTT,CASSQGTTNTEAFF
once,TRBV23-1,-,TRBJ1-3,TGCGCCAGCAGTCAGCACCAGACAGGAACCCTTGGGAACACCATATATTTT,CASSQHQTGTLGNTIYF
-,TRBV6-2/TRBV6-3,-,TRBJ2-7,TGTGCCAGCAGTTACGGCGGGATGGTTTCCGAGCAGTACTTC,CASSYGGMVSEQYF
-,TRBV5-1,TRBD1,TRBJ2-7,TGCGCCAGCAGCGGGGACAGTGGCTACGAGCAGTACTTC,CASSGDSGYEQYF
-,TRBV10-3,-,TRBJ2-6,TGTGCCACCACAGGGAGTGGGGCCAACGTCCTGACTTTC,CATTGSGANVLTF
-,TRBV28,TRBD2,TRBJ2-1,TGTGCCAGCAGTTTACCTAGGTCTAGCGGGAGCTTGAATGAGCAGTTCTTC,CASSLPRSSGSLNEQFF
-,TRBV6-5,-,TRBJ2-3,TGTGCCAGCACCGACGGGAGCGGCAGCACAGATACGCAGTATTTT,CASTDGSGSTDTQYF
-,TRBV6-5,TRBD2,TRBJ2-1,TGTGCCAGCCGGGGAGGGTACAATGAGCAGTTCTTC,CASRGGYNEQFF
-,TRBV5-4,-,TRBJ2-2,TGTGCCAGCAGCTCGGTCCGGGTCGGCGGGGAGCTGTTTTTT,CASSSVRVGGELFF
-,TRBV24-1,-,TRBJ2-3,TGTGCCACCAGTGATTTTGGGCAGGCCGAACGGGATACGCAGTATTTT,CATSDFGQAERDTQYF
once,TRBV7-2,TRBD2,TRBJ2-7,TGTGCCAGCAGCTCCCGTGGGGGGGGAGTCGGCGAGCAGTACTTC,CASSSRGGGVGEQYF
once,TRBV27,-,TRBJ1-2,TGTGCCAGCAGTTTATCAGGACAGAACCTCTATGGCTACACCTTC,CASSLSGQNLYGYTF
-,TRBV19,TRBD1,TRBJ1-4,TGTGCCAGTAGTGCCCGTACAGGGGGCGATGAAAAACTGTTTTTT,CASSARTGGDEKLFF
once,TRBV5-4,TRBD1,TRBJ2-7,TGTGCCAGCAGCCAAAGGACAGGGAGGTCCTACGAGCAGTACTTC,CASSQRTGRSYEQYF
-,TRBV27,TRBD1,TRBJ1-2,TGTGCCAGCAGTGACAGGGGGTATGGCTACACCTTC,CASSDRGYGYTF
-,TRBV11-3,-,TRBJ2-2,TGTGCCAGCAGCTCCCGCACCGGGGAGCTGTTTTTT,CASSSRTGELFF
-,TRBV29-1,TRBD1,TRBJ1-2,TGCAGCGCCCGGGCGGACAGGACCTACTTC,CSARADRTYF
-,TRBV18,-,TRBJ1-1,TGTGCCAGCTCGCGCGGCGGGGCCTCTGAAGCTTTCTTT,CASSRGGASEAFF
-,TRBV7-8,-,TRBJ2-1,TGTGCCAGCAGCTTATCGCGGATAGACTACAATGAGCAGTTCTTC,CASSLSRIDYNEQFF
-,TRBV30,TRBD2,TRBJ2-3,TGTGCCTGGAGTGGGATCGGACTAGCGGGAAACACAGATACGCAGTATTTT,CAWSGIGLAGNTDTQYF
-,TRBV4-3,-,TRBJ2-5,TGCGCCAGCAGCCAAGGGAATCCTCAAGCCCTAGCTGTGGAGACCCAGTACTTC,CASSQGNPQALAVETQYF
-,TRBV2,TRBD1,TRBJ1-2,TGTGCCAGCAGTGAAGAGGACAGGGGTATTGGCTACACCTTC,CASSEEDRGIGYTF
-,TRBV11-3,-,TRBJ2-3,TGTGCCAGCAGCTTAGGGCCGAGGCTGACAGATACGCAGTATTTT,CASSLGPRLTDTQYF
-,TRBV27,TRBD1,TRBJ1-1,TGTGCCAGCAGTTTAGGACAGGGAGAGACTGAAGCTTTCTTT,CASSLGQGETEAFF
-,TRBV5-1,-,TRBJ2-1,TGCGCCAGCAGCTCCGGGACAATTTACAATGAGCAGTTCTTC,CASSSGTIYNEQFF
-,TRBV7-2,-,TRBJ1-5,TGTGCCAGCAGCTTAGCTGGGGAGGGTCAGCCCCAGCATTTT,CASSLAGEGQPQHF
few,TRBV4-2,TRBD2,TRBJ2-1,TGTGCCAGCAGCCAAGGGCTAGCGGTGCTCTACAATGAGCAGTTCTTC,CASSQGLAVLYNEQFF
-,TRBV6-2/TRBV6-3,-,TRBJ1-2,TGTGCCAGCAGTCGGGACGGAGGGCCTGGCTACACCTTC,CASSRDGGPGYTF
-,TRBV6-2/TRBV6-3,-,TRBJ1-4,TGTGCCAGCAGTTACTCGACCGGGACTAATGAAAAACTGTTTTTT,CASSYSTGTNEKLFF
few,TRBV18,-,TRBJ1-3,TGTGCCAGCTCAACCTGGGCCCCAACCATCTCTGGAAACACCATATATTTT,CASSTWAPTISGNTIYF
-,TRBV6-5,-,TRBJ2-7,TGTGCCAGCAGTCCGCGTGAGGTGAGCTCCTACGAGCAGTACTTC,CASSPREVSSYEQYF
once,TRBV15,-,TRBJ1-1,TGTGCCACCAGCAGCCTATGGGGCGGGGACACTGAAGCTTTCTTT,CATSSLWGGDTEAFF
-,TRBV13,TRBD2,TRBJ2-1,TGTGCCAGCAGCTTAGAGGGACTAGCGGGACTAAATGAGCAGTTCTTC,CASSLEGLAGLNEQFF
-,TRBV5-6,-,TRBJ1-2,TGTGCCAGCAGCTTGGTAGCAGGGAATGGCTACACCTTC,CASSLVAGNGYTF